This T cell receptor beta chain was retrieved from a study of blood T cell repertoires in COVID-19. Sequencing used immunoSEQ multiplex PCR; TCRdb keeps in-frame clones, though not all of them. Here the sample spans about 300,000 clones, about 90% being singletons. The CDR3 runs 17 residues. The V and J ends lost 6 bases and 3 bases, in that order; junction bases with no gene match: 7. Germline V gives CDR1 MNHEY, CDR2 SVGEGT. Only one count was recorded for this clone. The receptor comes from a woman between 25 and 40 years old with COVID-19, enrolled during active disease. Sequencing used peripheral blood. The chain carries TRBV6-2 or TRBV6-3 and TRBJ2-1; 14 bases map to TRBD2. This chain's CDR3 is CASSPTSGGAHYNEQFF. Here the CDR3 DNA reads TGTGCCAGCAGCCCGACTAGCGGGGGGGCCCACTACAATGAGCAGTTCTTC.